These 30 T cell receptor beta chains were all obtained from the same sample, sequenced in a study of T cells in Graves' hyperthyroidism and ophthalmopathy. Using RNA transcripts as the source, TCR beta CDR3 regions were amplified. RT-PCR in the first round (using the HTBI primer set) targeted the TCR CDR3. TCRdb called the multiplex PCR reads again in MiXCR, with one record for every CDR3 protein. The sample yields about 510,000 distinct CDR3 sequences, approximately 48% seen once. The sample was peripheral blood or thyroid tissue (not recorded which). The source of these receptors is an adult woman with Graves' disease, either hyperthyroidism or ophthalmopathy (not recorded which).

The chain carries TRBV10-1 and TRBJ2-2, with 9 bases fitting TRBD1. The germline V gene encodes CDR1 WNHNN and CDR2 SYGVQD (reference sequence). The CDR3 sequence is 18 residues long. V was pared by 11 bases and J by 5 bases, with 21 bases of the junction left unmatched. The CDR3 DNA reads as TGCGCCGGGAATCCGGGACAGGGACATTCGCCGCAAACCGGGGAGCTGTTTTTT. Its protein is CAGNPGQGHSPQTGELFF.

This clonotype was seen at least ten times. This sequence joins TRBV29-1 and TRBJ1-3; perhaps TRBD1 as D (5 bases). The CDR3 is 13 residues long. Looked up from germline, CDR1 is SQVTM and CDR2 is ANQGSEA. Trimming pared 5 bases from V and 4 bases from J, leaving 12 bases between. Written as DNA, the CDR3 is TGCAGCGTTTTAGGGCAGGGCGGAAACACCATATATTTT. This encodes CSVLGQGGNTIYF.

In this sample, this clonotype turned up many times. The V call is TRBV29-1, the J call TRBJ2-2; D is undetermined. Germline V lookup: CDR1 SQVTM, CDR2 ANQGSEA. V was cut by 2 bases and J by 1 base, with 5 bases left in between. The CDR3 runs to 13 residues. The CDR3 DNA reads TGCAGCGTTGAATTAGGGAACACCGGGGAGCTGTTTTTT. Protein product: CSVELGNTGELFF.

The gene calls are TRBV7-2 and TRBJ1-5; D gene uncertain. The V gene's germline CDR1 is SGHTA and CDR2 FQGNSA. Trimming removed 5 bases from V and 2 bases from J, with 16 bases in between. The length of the CDR3 is 16 residues. CDR3 DNA: TGTGCCAGCAGCCCTCGCCGAAGCTGCGGCAATCAGCCCCAGCATTTT. Protein sequence: CASSPRRSCGNQPQHF.

This clonotype occurred many times. V gene TRBV29-1 combines with J gene TRBJ1-2; a weak D match, TRBD1 (5 bases). Trimming pared 6 bases from V and 8 bases from J, leaving 13 bases between. This CDR3 region has 11 residues. Germline CDR1 and CDR2: SQVTM and ANQGSEA. The CDR3 DNA reads as TGCAGCGTCTATACAGGAGGGGGCTACACCTTC. Its translation: CSVYTGGGYTF.

CDR3 sequence: CSASDRGGGEQYF. The CDR3 DNA reads TGCAGTGCTAGTGACCGGGGTGGGGGCGAGCAGTACTTC. The V call is TRBV20-1, the J call TRBJ2-7, with D perhaps assigned TRBD1 or TRBD2 (5 bases each). Deletions cut 3 bases from V and 6 bases from J, with 15 bases between. This CDR3 is built from 13 residues. Looked up from germline, CDR1 is DFQATT and CDR2 is SNEGSKA (reference sequence).

This clonotype was seen ten or more times. V usage is TRBV10-3 and J usage is TRBJ1-4, with D maybe TRBD1 (6 bases). The CDR3 runs to 15 residues. Trimming removed 4 bases from V and 4 bases from J, with 13 bases in between. Germline values: CDR1 ENHRY, CDR2 SYGVKD. The CDR3 loop reads CAISATGQGNEKLFF. The CDR3, as DNA: TGTGCCATCAGTGCAACAGGGCAGGGTAATGAAAAACTGTTTTTT.

The chain joins TRBV7-2 to TRBJ2-5; TRBD2 matches at 8 bases. CDR3 length: 16 amino acids. Germline CDR1 SGHTA, CDR2 FQGNSA. Trimming took 1 base from V and 4 from J; bases not matched to a gene: 8. The CDR3 loop reads CASSLVRTSFAETQYF. DNA for the CDR3: TGTGCCAGCAGCTTAGTAAGGACTAGCTTCGCAGAGACCCAGTACTTC.

In nucleotides, the CDR3 is TGTGCCAGCAAGCGGGACGGAGGGTACTATGGCTACACCTTC. This translates into CASKRDGGYYGYTF. The chain recombines TRBV2 with TRBJ1-2; D possibly corresponds to TRBD1 (5 bases). The V gene lost 7 bases and the J gene lost 3 bases, with 15 bases spanning the gap. The CDR3 is 14 amino acids. Per germline, CDR1 SNHLY and CDR2 FYNNEI.

This clonotype came up many times. V is TRBV20-1 and J is TRBJ2-5; 10 positions agree with TRBD2. This CDR3 comprises 15 residues. The V segment lost 1 base and the J segment 5 bases; nucleotides outside the gene matches: 7. Germline V lookup: CDR1 DFQATT, CDR2 SNEGSKA (reference sequence). CDR3: CSARGSGRAGETQYF. CDR3 DNA: TGCAGTGCTAGAGGAAGCGGGAGGGCAGGGGAGACCCAGTACTTC.

Of note for this clonotype: No conserved phenylalanine or tryptophan ends this CDR3, so it is likely a read error. The limits of the CDR3 on the DNA are not certain, so only TCRdb's listed CDR3 is given. The chain carries TRBV7-9 and TRBJ1-4; no check of the table's D call, TRBD1, against the DNA was made. Germline V gives CDR1 SEHNR, CDR2 FQNEAQ (reference sequence). The CDR3 has 8 residues if both end residues are counted. This CDR3 reads CASSSTGP.

V is TRBV29-1 and J is TRBJ2-5; D uncertain. V was shortened by 8 bases and J by 3 bases, with 13 bases between the two germline ends. Germline lookup yields CDR1 SQVTM and CDR2 ANQGSEA. The CDR3 covers 12 residues. CDR3 region: CSSLVEKETQYF. The CDR3 DNA reads as TGCAGCAGTTTAGTAGAGAAAGAGACCCAGTACTTC.

The V call is TRBV7-2, the J call TRBJ2-5; D unresolved. The V end was cut by 4 bases, the J end by 5 bases, with 14 bases between. CDR3 size: 14 residues. Looked up from germline, CDR1 is SGHTA and CDR2 is FQGNSA. The DNA for the CDR3 is TGTGCCAGCAGCTACGGGTCTTCCGGGGAGACCCAGTACTTC. This sequence encodes CASSYGSSGETQYF.

The chain employs TRBV9 and TRBJ2-5; D tentatively reads TRBD1 or TRBD2 (5 bases each). CDR1 and CDR2 (germline): SGDLS, YYNGEE. CDR3 size: 14 residues. Trimming stripped 3 bases from V and 9 bases from J, with 18 bases between. The CDR3 DNA reads TGTGCCAGCAGCGGGGACGGAGTCAATCAGCCCCAGTACTTC. Translated: CASSGDGVNQPQYF.

The chain recombines TRBV2 with TRBJ1-5, with 10 bases that match TRBD1. Per the germline V gene, CDR1 is SNHLY and CDR2 is FYNNEI. Trimming at V came to 8 bases and at J to 7 bases, leaving 5 bases not matched to a gene. The CDR3 loop spans 13 amino acids. The CDR3 protein is CASVRDRGQPQHF. The CDR3 coding sequence is TGTGCCAGCGTCCGGGACAGGGGCCAGCCCCAGCATTTT.

This chain links TRBV7-2 with TRBJ1-5, with D perhaps TRBD1 (5 bases). Germline CDR1 and CDR2: SGHTA and FQGNSA. The CDR3 is 17 amino acids. V gave up 1 base and J gave up 9 bases, with 22 bases separating them. DNA for the CDR3: TGTGCCAGCAGCTTAGTTTGGGCAGGGTCTGGATATCGGCCCCAGCATTTT. It is translated as CASSLVWAGSGYRPQHF.

This chain links TRBV7-7 with TRBJ2-5; 9 bases are a match to TRBD2. Germline V lookup: CDR1 SSHAT, CDR2 FNYEAQ (reference sequence). The CDR3 is made up of 15 amino acids. J lost 5 bases, V lost 5 bases, and 9 bases had no gene match. Here the CDR3 DNA reads TGTGCCAGCAGCCAAGAAAACGGACTAGCGGAGACCCAGTACTTC. Its translation: CASSQENGLAETQYF.

This clonotype was detected ten times or more. The chain links TRBV15 to TRBJ2-5; 10 positions match TRBD1. Germline CDR1 LNHNV, CDR2 YYDKDF (reference sequence). J gave up 2 bases and V 3 bases, and 9 bases lay outside the gene matches. This CDR3 has 17 residues. In nucleotides, the CDR3 is TGTGCCACCAGCAGGGGCCCGGGACAGGGGCCTCAAGAGACCCAGTACTTC. Encoded protein: CATSRGPGQGPQETQYF. Looking up the rest from reference TRBV15 and TRBJ2-5 gives the full variable domain: DAMVIQNPRYQVTQFGKPVTLSCSQTLNHNVMYWYQQKSSQAPKLLFHYYDKDFNNEADTPDNFQSRRPNTSFCFLDIRSPGLGDTAMYLCATSRGPGQGPQETQYFGPGTRLLVL.

The genes are TRBV9 and TRBJ2-7; tentatively, D is TRBD2 (5 bases). The CDR3 spans 16 residues. Germline V gene data show CDR1 as SGDLS and CDR2 as YYNGEE. The ends were cut back, 0 bases at V and 0 bases at J, with 13 bases in the middle. The CDR3 is CASSVGTEQDSYEQYF. CDR3 DNA: TGTGCCAGCAGCGTAGGGACTGAGCAAGACTCCTACGAGCAGTACTTC.

The chain recombines TRBV7-9 with TRBJ2-7; the D is unclear. The CDR3 has 13 residues. The germline V and J ends were trimmed by 7 bases and 2 bases, with 12 bases remaining between them. Germline-derived CDR1 and CDR2 are SEHNR and FQNEAQ (reference sequence). CDR3 sequence (DNA): TGTGCCAGCACCCTCCCCCCCGCCTACGAGCAGTACTTC. Protein: CASTLPPAYEQYF.

In its sample, this clonotype was seen a few times. This chain links TRBV7-9 with TRBJ2-7; 7 bases are shared with TRBD2. The CDR3 covers 14 residues. Looked up from germline, CDR1 is SEHNR and CDR2 is FQNEAQ (reference sequence). The V segment lost 5 bases and the J segment 4 bases; nucleotides outside the gene matches: 8. CDR3 residues: CASSRAGAVYEQYF. CDR3 nucleotide sequence: TGTGCCAGCAGCCGGGCGGGAGCGGTTTACGAGCAGTACTTC.

This clonotype was observed a handful of times. The chain links TRBV7-2 to TRBJ1-2; no clear D gene. Germline V gives CDR1 SGHTA, CDR2 FQGNSA. The V end was cut by 5 bases, the J end by 8 bases, with 9 bases between. This CDR3 comprises 11 residues. The DNA for the CDR3 is TGTGCCAGCAGCCCCCGTCAGGGCTACACCTTC. Its protein is CASSPRQGYTF.

Here the CDR3 DNA reads TGTGCCAGCAGTTCCGAGCGGGAGGGAGAAAAACTGTTTTTT. Translated: CASSSEREGEKLFF. J is TRBJ1-4 and V is TRBV12-3 or TRBV12-4, with unresolved D. Trimming pared 4 bases from V and 8 bases from J, leaving 14 bases between. CDR3 length: 14 residues.

Turning to this clonotype: With a much larger clone just one base away, this may be a read error. Here the CDR3 omits its conserved ending phenylalanine or tryptophan, so a read error is the likely source. The rearrangement links TRBV24-1 to TRBJ2-2, with D unclear. CDR1 and CDR2 (germline): KGHDR, SFDVKD. V lost 11 bases and J 5 bases, leaving 14 bases between the germline ends. The length of the CDR3 is 13 residues. The CDR3 DNA reads TGTGCCAGCAGCCAAGTCGGAACCGGGGAGCTGTTTCTT. Encoded protein: CASSQVGTGELFL.

V gene TRBV18 combines with J gene TRBJ2-2, with TRBD1 matching 8 bases. The germline gives CDR1 KGHSH, CDR2 LQKENI. After removal of 3 bases from V and 4 bases from J, the junction contained 7 bases not matched to a gene. The CDR3 extends over 16 amino acids. The CDR3 nucleotides read TGTGCCAGCTCACCGCCGGGCGACAGGGGCACCGGGGAGCTGTTTTTT. Translated: CASSPPGDRGTGELFF.

This clonotype has a single count. The J gene is TRBJ2-5, the V gene TRBV9, with TRBD2 matching 7 bases. The end of the DNA aligns better with TRBJ2-7, so the J call may be wrong. This CDR3 spans 14 amino acids. CDR1 and CDR2 from the germline V gene are SGDLS and YYNGEE. The CDR3 DNA follows: TGTGCCAGCAGCGTAGCTTGGGGGGGCTACGAGCAGTACTTC. The encoded protein is CASSVAWGGYEQYF.

This clonotype came up a few times. The chain combines TRBV3-1 with TRBJ2-7; 9 bases line up with TRBD2. V shed 3 bases and J 5 bases; nucleotides not matched to a gene: 17. CDR1 LGHDT and CDR2 YNNKEL come from the germline V gene (reference sequence). This CDR3 has 18 amino acids. As DNA, the CDR3 is TGTGCCAGCAGCCACCGAGGGATGGCGGGAGGGCCGCAGAACGAGCAGTACTTC. This sequence encodes CASSHRGMAGGPQNEQYF.

As concerns this clonotype: A junction end diverges from the germline sequence, so it may reflect a read error. Written as DNA, the CDR3 is TGTGCCAACAGCCGGGGATCCGGGGGGTTCACTGGCTACACCTTC. Translation: CANSRGSGGFTGYTF. This chain links TRBV7-2 with TRBJ1-2; D may be TRBD1 (5 bases). The germline V gene has CDR1 SGHTA and CDR2 FQGNSA. The CDR3 contains 15 residues.

This clonotype was picked up many times. V gene TRBV7-9 combines with J gene TRBJ1-2; D is perhaps TRBD1 (6 bases). V was trimmed by 2 bases and J by 3 bases, leaving 13 bases between them. Germline V gives CDR1 SEHNR, CDR2 FQNEAQ (reference sequence). The CDR3 contains 15 residues. The CDR3 DNA reads TGTGCCAGCAGCTTATTTTCGGACAGACACTATGGCTACACCTTC. Amino acid sequence: CASSLFSDRHYGYTF.

This clonotype appeared many times. This rearrangement joins TRBV7-3 to TRBJ1-1; a weak D match, TRBD1 (5 bases). The V gene's germline CDR1 is SGHTA and CDR2 FQGTGA. The CDR3 sequence is 15 residues long. With 1 base removed from V and 5 bases from J, the gap between germline ends came to 14 bases. The CDR3, as DNA: TGTGCCAGCAGCTTAAGGGGCAGTGGGGGAACTGAAGCTTTCTTT. It encodes CASSLRGSGGTEAFF.